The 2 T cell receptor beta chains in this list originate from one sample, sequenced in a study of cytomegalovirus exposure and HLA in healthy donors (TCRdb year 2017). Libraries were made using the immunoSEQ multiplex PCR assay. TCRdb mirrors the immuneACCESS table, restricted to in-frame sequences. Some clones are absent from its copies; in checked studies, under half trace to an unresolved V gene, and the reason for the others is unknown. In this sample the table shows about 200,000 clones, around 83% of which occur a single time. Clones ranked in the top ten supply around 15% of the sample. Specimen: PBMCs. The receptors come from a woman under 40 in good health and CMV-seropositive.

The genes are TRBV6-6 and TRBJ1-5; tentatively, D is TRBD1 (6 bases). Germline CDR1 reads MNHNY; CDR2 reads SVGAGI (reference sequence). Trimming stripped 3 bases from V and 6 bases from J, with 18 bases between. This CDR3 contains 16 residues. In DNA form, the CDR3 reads TGTGCCAGCAGTTATCCTGTGTCAGGGGTTGGTCAGCCCCAGCATTTT. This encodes CASSYPVSGVGQPQHF.

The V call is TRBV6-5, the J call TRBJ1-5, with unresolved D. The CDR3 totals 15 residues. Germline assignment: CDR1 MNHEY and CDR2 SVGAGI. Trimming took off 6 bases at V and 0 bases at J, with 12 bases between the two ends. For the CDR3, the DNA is TGTGCCAGCAGCCTCTCCGGGTTTAGCAATCAGCCCCAGCATTTT. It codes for CASSLSGFSNQPQHF.